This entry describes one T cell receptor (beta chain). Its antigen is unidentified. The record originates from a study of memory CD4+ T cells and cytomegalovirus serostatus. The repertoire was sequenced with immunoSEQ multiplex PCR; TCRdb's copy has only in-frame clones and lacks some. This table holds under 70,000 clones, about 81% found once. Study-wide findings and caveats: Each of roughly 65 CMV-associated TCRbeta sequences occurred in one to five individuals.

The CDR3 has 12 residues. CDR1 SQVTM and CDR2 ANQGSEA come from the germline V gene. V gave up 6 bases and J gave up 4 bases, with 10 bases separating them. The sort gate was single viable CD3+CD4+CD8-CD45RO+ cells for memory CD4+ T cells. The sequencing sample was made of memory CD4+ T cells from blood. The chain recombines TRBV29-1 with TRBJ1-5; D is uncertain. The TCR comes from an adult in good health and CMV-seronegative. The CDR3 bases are TGCAGCGTCAGAACAGCTAATCAGCCCCAGCATTTT. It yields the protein CSVRTANQPQHF.